Listed below are T cell receptor beta chains from one sample, sequenced in a study of post-analysis software for immune sequencing data. In TCRdb, the PCR reads were re-called with MiXCR into one record per CDR3 protein. This sample has about 400,000 distinct CDR3 sequences, with around a third found just once. The specimen was blood. The receptors were sampled from a girl between 10 and 17 years old with multiple sclerosis. CDR3s include the opening cysteine and the closing phenylalanine or tryptophan. Each record gives: D gene, clone size, J gene, V gene, CDR3 DNA, CDR3 protein. The D gene is left open where the match is weak. Where a row states a size, it is once, few, many or the class of an expanded clone; other rows omit it.

d_gene: TRBD2
abundance: once
j_gene: TRBJ2-3
v_gene: TRBV2
CDR3nt: TGTGCCAGCAGTAAAGGACTAGCGGGGGGCCTGACCAACACAGATACGCAGTATTTT
CDR3aa: CASSKGLAGGLTNTDTQYF

d_gene: .
abundance: .
j_gene: TRBJ2-1
v_gene: TRBV7-3
CDR3nt: TGTGCCAGCAGCCCGCGACAGGGCGGGATCTATGAGCAGTTCTTC
CDR3aa: CASSPRQGGIYEQFF

d_gene: TRBD1
abundance: few
j_gene: TRBJ1-4
v_gene: TRBV5-1
CDR3nt: TGCGCCAGCAGCTCGGTGGGACAGGGAGATGAAAAACTGTTTTTT
CDR3aa: CASSSVGQGDEKLFF

d_gene: TRBD1
abundance: few
j_gene: TRBJ2-7
v_gene: TRBV4-1
CDR3nt: TGCGCCAGCAGCCTATCGGGACAGGGGGCTTCCTACGAGCAGTACTTC
CDR3aa: CASSLSGQGASYEQYF

d_gene: .
abundance: .
j_gene: TRBJ2-7
v_gene: TRBV20-1
CDR3nt: TGCAGTGCTAGAGAGGACAGGAGGGGCCACGAGCAGTACTTC
CDR3aa: CSAREDRRGHEQYF

d_gene: .
abundance: once
j_gene: TRBJ2-1
v_gene: TRBV9
CDR3nt: TGTGCCAGCAGCCCCAGGTCGGGGGCCAACAATGAGCAGTTCTTC
CDR3aa: CASSPRSGANNEQFF

d_gene: TRBD2
abundance: few
j_gene: TRBJ2-3
v_gene: TRBV12-3/TRBV12-4
CDR3nt: TGTGCCAGCAGTCCTGCGATGCGGGGGGGGACAGATACGCAGTATTTT
CDR3aa: CASSPAMRGGTDTQYF

d_gene: TRBD2
abundance: once
j_gene: TRBJ2-5
v_gene: TRBV7-9
CDR3nt: TGTGCCAGCAGCCCCCGGGGACTACAGAGTGCGGAGACCCAGTACTTC
CDR3aa: CASSPRGLQSAETQYF

d_gene: .
abundance: .
j_gene: TRBJ1-2
v_gene: TRBV20-1
CDR3nt: TGCAGTGCTAGAGAGATAGAGTCACTATATGGCTACACCTTC
CDR3aa: CSAREIESLYGYTF

d_gene: .
abundance: .
j_gene: TRBJ2-1
v_gene: TRBV5-1
CDR3nt: TGCGCCAGCAGCTTGACGGGGGGCTTCAATGAGCAGTTCTTC
CDR3aa: CASSLTGGFNEQFF

d_gene: TRBD2
abundance: .
j_gene: TRBJ2-1
v_gene: TRBV5-1
CDR3nt: TGCGCCAGCAGCTTGAGGGCGACTAGCGGGGGAGTATACAATGAGCAGTTCTTC
CDR3aa: CASSLRATSGGVYNEQFF

d_gene: .
abundance: many
j_gene: TRBJ2-5
v_gene: TRBV12-3/TRBV12-4
CDR3nt: TGTGCCAGCAGGTCCGGGCCAGAAGAGACCCAGTACTTC
CDR3aa: CASRSGPEETQYF

d_gene: .
abundance: .
j_gene: TRBJ2-5
v_gene: TRBV21-1
CDR3nt: TGTGCCAGCAGCAAAGACGGGAGACAAGAGACCCAGTACTTC
CDR3aa: CASSKDGRQETQYF

d_gene: TRBD1
abundance: .
j_gene: TRBJ2-4
v_gene: TRBV7-2
CDR3nt: TGTGCCAGCAGCCCTGGACAGGCCTGGAACATTCAGTACTTC
CDR3aa: CASSPGQAWNIQYF

d_gene: TRBD1
abundance: few
j_gene: TRBJ2-7
v_gene: TRBV29-1
CDR3nt: TGCAGCGTTGAAGGGACAGGTGAAGCCTACGAGCAGTACTTC
CDR3aa: CSVEGTGEAYEQYF

d_gene: .
abundance: once
j_gene: TRBJ2-2
v_gene: TRBV9
CDR3nt: TGTGCCAGCAGCGTACTGACAGGTAGCGCGAACACCGGGGAGCTGTTTTTT
CDR3aa: CASSVLTGSANTGELFF

d_gene: TRBD2
abundance: .
j_gene: TRBJ2-1
v_gene: TRBV20-1
CDR3nt: TGCAGTGCTAGTCGTACGGGAGGGCGGGGGTACAATGAGCAGTTCTTC
CDR3aa: CSASRTGGRGYNEQFF

d_gene: TRBD1
abundance: few
j_gene: TRBJ1-2
v_gene: TRBV12-3/TRBV12-4
CDR3nt: TGTGCCAGCAGTGGGACAGGGGGAAATAACTATGGCTACACCTTC
CDR3aa: CASSGTGGNNYGYTF

d_gene: .
abundance: once
j_gene: TRBJ2-5
v_gene: TRBV27
CDR3nt: TGTGCCAGCAGTATTTACCAAGAGACCCAGTACTTC
CDR3aa: CASSIYQETQYF

d_gene: .
abundance: few
j_gene: TRBJ2-7
v_gene: TRBV7-9
CDR3nt: TGTGCCAGCAGCGCCACATTTGAGTCTTTTTACGAGCAGTACTTC
CDR3aa: CASSATFESFYEQYF

d_gene: .
abundance: .
j_gene: TRBJ1-2
v_gene: TRBV29-1
CDR3nt: TGCAGCGTCCGAGGGTCCAGGGACTCCTCTAACTATGGCTACACCTTC
CDR3aa: CSVRGSRDSSNYGYTF

d_gene: TRBD2
abundance: .
j_gene: TRBJ2-7
v_gene: TRBV29-1
CDR3nt: TGCAGCGTTGTGGATGGGGGGGGAGGCTCCTACGAGCAGTACTTC
CDR3aa: CSVVDGGGGSYEQYF

d_gene: .
abundance: .
j_gene: TRBJ1-2
v_gene: TRBV30
CDR3nt: TGTGCCTGGGGGGCGACGGTTAACTATGGCTACACCTTC
CDR3aa: CAWGATVNYGYTF

d_gene: .
abundance: few
j_gene: TRBJ1-1
v_gene: TRBV7-3
CDR3nt: TGTGCCAGCAGCTCCTCGGGGGGCGCGAGGGAAGCTTTCTTT
CDR3aa: CASSSSGGAREAFF

d_gene: .
abundance: .
j_gene: TRBJ2-3
v_gene: TRBV20-1
CDR3nt: TGCAGTGCTCCCTCGGGGAGCGGAGCAGATACGCAGTATTTT
CDR3aa: CSAPSGSGADTQYF

d_gene: TRBD1
abundance: .
j_gene: TRBJ2-7
v_gene: TRBV2
CDR3nt: TGTGCCAGCAGTGCGGGACAGGGGGCTTACTACGAGCAGTACTTC
CDR3aa: CASSAGQGAYYEQYF

d_gene: .
abundance: few
j_gene: TRBJ1-1
v_gene: TRBV20-1
CDR3nt: TGCAGTGCTAGATCCTTAAAATTGGGGATGAACACTGAAGCTTTCTTT
CDR3aa: CSARSLKLGMNTEAFF

d_gene: .
abundance: few
j_gene: TRBJ1-3
v_gene: TRBV20-1
CDR3nt: TGCAGTGCTGCCAGCTCTGGAAACACCATATATTTT
CDR3aa: CSAASSGNTIYF

d_gene: .
abundance: .
j_gene: TRBJ1-1
v_gene: TRBV28
CDR3nt: TGTGCCAGCAGTTTATTCAGGCCGGACACTGAAGCTTTCTTT
CDR3aa: CASSLFRPDTEAFF

d_gene: .
abundance: few
j_gene: TRBJ1-2
v_gene: TRBV7-9
CDR3nt: TGTGCCAGCACCAAGGGTCAACTAGCTAACTATGGCTACACCTTC
CDR3aa: CASTKGQLANYGYTF

d_gene: TRBD2
abundance: few
j_gene: TRBJ2-5
v_gene: TRBV29-1
CDR3nt: TGCAGCGTTCGGACTAGCGGTCAAGAGACCCAGTACTTC
CDR3aa: CSVRTSGQETQYF

d_gene: .
abundance: .
j_gene: TRBJ2-1
v_gene: TRBV7-3
CDR3nt: TGTGCCAGCAGCCCTTACAGGAGTTACAATGAGCAGTTCTTC
CDR3aa: CASSPYRSYNEQFF

d_gene: .
abundance: .
j_gene: TRBJ2-1
v_gene: TRBV10-3
CDR3nt: TGTGCCAATCCACCCTCCAATGAGCAGTTCTTC
CDR3aa: CANPPSNEQFF

d_gene: TRBD1
abundance: .
j_gene: TRBJ2-7
v_gene: TRBV12-3/TRBV12-4
CDR3nt: TGTGCCAGCAGTTTATGGGGACAGGGAACCGGCGAGCAGTACTTC
CDR3aa: CASSLWGQGTGEQYF

d_gene: .
abundance: .
j_gene: TRBJ1-2
v_gene: TRBV28
CDR3nt: TGTGCCAGCAGTTTCCAAACCTCGAGAGGGGGAGGCACCTTC
CDR3aa: CASSFQTSRGGGTF

d_gene: .
abundance: .
j_gene: TRBJ2-4
v_gene: TRBV7-2
CDR3nt: TGTGCGGGCCGGACTAAAAACATTCAGTACTTC
CDR3aa: CAGRTKNIQYF

d_gene: .
abundance: few
j_gene: TRBJ1-6
v_gene: TRBV12-3/TRBV12-4
CDR3nt: TGTGCCAGCAGTTTAAGGAGTTATAATTCACCCCTCCACTTT
CDR3aa: CASSLRSYNSPLHF